This passage covers 5 T cell receptor beta chains from one sample sequenced in a study of T-cell reconstitution after alpha-beta-depleted transplantation in children. Preparation of the TCRbeta library was carried out with unique molecular identifiers. TCRdb passed the PCR reads through MiXCR, listing each CDR3 protein once. The top ten clones hold 10% of a sample with a few hundred thousand distinct CDR3 sequences, over 8% of them seen once. The sample here was PBMCs from the stem cell graft donor, taken from the stem cell graft. The receptor set was obtained from a human donor who donated a stem cell graft to a child with SCID.

The chain couples TRBV20-1 to TRBJ2-1; 11 positions agree with TRBD2. V was pared by 5 bases and J by 6 bases, with 6 bases of the junction left unmatched. This CDR3 region has 14 residues. CDR1 DFQATT and CDR2 SNEGSKA come from the germline V gene (reference sequence). CDR3 bases: TGCAGTGCTGTGACTAGCGGGGCGACCAATGAGCAGTTCTTC. It translates to CSAVTSGATNEQFF.

V gene TRBV9 combines with J gene TRBJ2-4, with 11 bases lining up with TRBD2. CDR1 and CDR2 (germline): SGDLS, YYNGEE. The CDR3 has 17 amino acids. The junction had 12 bases not matched to a gene; V was cut back by 4 bases and J by 6 bases. The chain's CDR3 is CASSHGTSGSQPNIQYF. The CDR3 region has the DNA TGTGCCAGCAGCCATGGGACTAGCGGAAGCCAACCAAACATTCAGTACTTC.

This clonotype showed up many times. The rearrangement joins TRBV6-4 to TRBJ1-2, with TRBD1 as a possible D gene (5 bases). The CDR3 consists of 15 residues. Between the trimmed V and J ends, which lost 0 bases and 2 bases, there was a span of 10 bases. The germline gives CDR1 MRHNA, CDR2 SNTAGT. The CDR3 here is CASSDSGEGNYGYTF. CDR3 nucleotides: TGTGCCAGCAGTGACTCCGGGGAGGGGAACTATGGCTACACCTTC.

J is TRBJ2-2 and V is TRBV12-3 or TRBV12-4; D may match TRBD1 or TRBD2 (5 bases each). The CDR3 contains 13 residues. V lost 3 bases and J lost 8, with 10 bases in between. The CDR3 region is CASSFKGSGELFF. DNA of the CDR3: TGTGCCAGCAGTTTTAAGGGGAGTGGGGAGCTGTTTTTT.

This clonotype was counted many times. This rearrangement joins TRBV12-3 or TRBV12-4 to TRBJ2-1; 7 positions agree with TRBD1. The length of the CDR3 is 18 residues. Losses at the gene ends were 4 bases for V and 5 bases for J; bases not matched to a gene: 17. This chain's CDR3 is CASSSLPPTGVGHNEQFF. The CDR3 DNA follows: TGTGCCAGCAGTTCGCTCCCTCCCACAGGGGTAGGGCACAATGAGCAGTTCTTC.